Listed here are 28 T cell receptor beta chains from one sample, sequenced in a study of CD8 T cells in ankylosing spondylitis. Study-level findings and limits: One TCR beta motif, made up of roughly 8 highly homologous variants, appeared characteristic of ankylosing spondylitis blood.

No antigen has been assigned to these receptors. TCRdb ran MiXCR on the 5' RACE reads and lists one entry per CDR3 protein. The sample lists over 600,000 distinct CDR3 sequences; roughly 20% were seen once. The sequenced material came from blood, either unsorted or a sorted T cell fraction (not recorded which). These receptors were collected from a male donor with ankylosing spondylitis.

This clonotype was seen a handful of times. V usage is TRBV2 and J usage is TRBJ1-2; unclear D gene. V lost 5 bases to trimming and J lost 8 bases, with 18 bases between them. The germline V gene encodes CDR1 SNHLY and CDR2 FYNNEI. The CDR3 runs to 14 residues. The CDR3 DNA reads as TGTGCCAGCAGTCGACCGGGCCACGGAGGGGGCTACACCTTC. The encoded protein is CASSRPGHGGGYTF.

This clonotype has a handful of counts. Here the CDR3 reads CASSQVLRGGPETQYF. CDR3 nucleotide sequence: TGCGCCAGCAGCCAAGTTTTGCGGGGGGGCCCAGAGACCCAGTACTTC. The chain has TRBV4-1 and TRBJ2-5; TRBD2 matches 9 bases. This CDR3 region has 16 residues. The J segment lost 4 bases and the V segment lost 1 base, leaving 7 bases of the junction unmatched. Germline V gene lookup returns CDR1 MGHRA and CDR2 YSYEKL.

The rearrangement links TRBV7-9 to TRBJ2-7; 7 bases agree with TRBD1. The CDR3 runs 14 residues. Trimming cost V 1 base and J 3 bases; bases outside gene matches: 3. Germline CDR1 reads SEHNR; CDR2 reads FQNEAQ (reference sequence). This chain's CDR3 is CASSLVSGGYEQYF. In DNA form, the CDR3 reads TGTGCCAGCAGCTTAGTATCAGGGGGCTACGAGCAGTACTTC.

This clonotype was counted a few times. The chain combines TRBV5-6 with TRBJ2-5, with D perhaps TRBD2 (6 bases). The CDR3 runs 17 residues. V was pared by 0 bases and J by 0 bases, with 15 bases between. Germline V gene data show CDR1 as SGHDT and CDR2 as YYEEEE. In nucleotides, the CDR3 is TGTGCCAGCAGCTTGGTAACAATAGCGGACAACCAAGAGACCCAGTACTTC. Protein: CASSLVTIADNQETQYF. The full variable domain, completed using reference TRBV5-6 and TRBJ2-5, is DAGVTQSPTHLIKTRGQQVTLRCSPKSGHDTVSWYQQALGQGPQFIFQYYEEEERQRGNFPDRFSGHQFPNYSSELNVNALLLGDSALYLCASSLVTIADNQETQYFGPGTRLLVL.

In this sample, this clonotype turned up a few times. The chain is built from TRBV9 and TRBJ2-1; D is possibly TRBD1 or TRBD2 (5 bases each). Germline V CDR1 and CDR2: SGDLS, YYNGEE. The CDR3 has 15 residues. V was shortened by 8 bases and J by 0 bases, with 15 bases between the two germline ends. CDR3 region: CASTLGTVSYNEQFF. CDR3 DNA: TGTGCCAGTACACTTGGGACGGTCTCCTACAATGAGCAGTTCTTC.

This clonotype has more than one count but fewer than ten. The V call is TRBV7-8, the J call TRBJ2-2; no clear D. CDR3 size: 18 residues. Trimming stripped 5 bases from V and 0 bases from J, with 19 bases between. The germline V gene has CDR1 SGHVS and CDR2 FQNEAQ. CDR3 in DNA: TGTGCCAGCAGCCCTCCGTGGGTCACGAGCGCGAACACCGGGGAGCTGTTTTTT. This translates into CASSPPWVTSANTGELFF.

The chain joins TRBV29-1 to TRBJ2-5, with 11 positions matching TRBD2. Per germline, CDR1 SQVTM and CDR2 ANQGSEA. The CDR3 contains 15 residues. With V trimmed by 7 bases and J by 1 base, 8 bases remained unmatched. The CDR3 nucleotides read TGCAGCGCAGCTTTCGGGACTAGCGGCCAAGAGACCCAGTACTTC. Translated, it gives CSAAFGTSGQETQYF.

This clonotype was detected a few times. The rearrangement uses TRBV20-1 and TRBJ1-1, with TRBD1 as a possible D gene (5 bases). Germline CDR1 and CDR2: DFQATT and SNEGSKA (reference sequence). V was trimmed by 3 bases and J by 4 bases, leaving 15 bases between them. CDR3 size: 14 residues. CDR3 bases: TGCAGTGCTAGCTTTTTGGGCGGGGGCACTGAAGCTTTCTTT. Residues: CSASFLGGGTEAFF.

The chain combines TRBV9 with TRBJ2-7; 9 bases match TRBD2. The CDR3 spans 13 residues. Germline CDR1 is SGDLS and CDR2 is YYNGEE. The V and J ends lost 2 bases and 5 bases, in that order; junction bases with no gene match: 2. CDR3 coding DNA: TGTGCCAGCAGCGTGGCTAGCGGGGACGAGCAGTACTTC. Protein sequence: CASSVASGDEQYF.

The genes are TRBV12-3 or TRBV12-4 and TRBJ2-1; 12 nucleotides agree with TRBD2. The CDR3 sequence is 15 residues long. Trimming at V came to 6 bases and at J to 2 bases, leaving 2 bases not matched to a gene. CDR3 nucleotides: TGTGCCAGCAGGACTAGCGGGAGTGCCTACAATGAGCAGTTCTTC. This sequence encodes CASRTSGSAYNEQFF.

Of note for this clonotype: The conserved phenylalanine or tryptophan is not found at the CDR3 terminus, so this likely reflects a read error. The chain recombines TRBV6-2 or TRBV6-3 with TRBJ2-1, with D unclear. Germline CDR1 MNHEY, CDR2 SVGEGT. CDR3 length: 11 residues. V lost 7 bases, J lost 8 bases, and 9 bases lay in between. The CDR3 DNA reads TGTGCCAGCAATCTGGGCTATGAGCAGTTCTAC. This gives the protein CASNLGYEQFY.

This sequence joins TRBV29-1 and TRBJ2-3, with D possibly TRBD2 on 6 matching bases. Trimming shortened V by 6 bases and J by 4 bases, and 23 bases separated the two germline ends. Germline V lookup: CDR1 SQVTM, CDR2 ANQGSEA. The CDR3 extends over 16 amino acids. CDR3 sequence (DNA): TGCAGCGTCCGCTTTCTGGTCGGGAGTGGGGCAGATACGCAGTATTTT. It translates to CSVRFLVGSGADTQYF.

There are a few counts of this clonotype. V and J are TRBV4-1 and TRBJ2-5; TRBD1 is a possible D gene (7 bases). V lost 0 bases and J lost 2, with 19 bases in between. Germline V gene sequence: CDR1 MGHRA, CDR2 YSYEKL. The CDR3 length is 18 residues. CDR3 sequence: CASSQEVVRGAPQETQYF. As DNA, the CDR3 is TGCGCCAGCAGCCAAGAAGTTGTCAGGGGGGCACCTCAAGAGACCCAGTACTTC.

The chain uses TRBV6-6 and TRBJ2-2; D call uncertain. The CDR3 length is 13 residues. Germline CDR1 reads MNHNY; CDR2 reads SVGAGI (reference sequence). Trimming removed 9 bases at V and 1 base at J, with 9 bases between. CDR3 in amino acids: CASNNRNTGELFF. The CDR3, as DNA: TGTGCCAGTAATAACAGGAACACCGGGGAGCTGTTTTTT.

V usage is TRBV3-1 and J usage is TRBJ2-1; 10 nucleotides match TRBD2. The CDR3 runs 16 residues. J was trimmed by 4 bases and V by 3 bases; bases with no gene match: 6. Per germline, CDR1 LGHDT and CDR2 YNNKEL (reference sequence). The CDR3 bases are TGTGCCAGCAGCCATCACGGACTAGCGGATTACAATGAGCAGTTCTTC. Encoded protein: CASSHHGLADYNEQFF.

J is TRBJ2-1 and V is TRBV5-4, with D tentatively TRBD1 or TRBD2 (5 bases each). This CDR3 has 15 amino acids. Germline V gene data show CDR1 as SGHNT and CDR2 as YYREEE (reference sequence). The germline V and J ends were trimmed by 5 bases and 9 bases, with 21 bases remaining between them. The CDR3 bases are TGTGCCAGCAGAACCGGTTGGGACCGTAAGAGTGAGCAGTTCTTC. This codes for CASRTGWDRKSEQFF.

The rearrangement joins TRBV5-1 to TRBJ1-2; D not resolved. Germline values: CDR1 SGHRS, CDR2 YFSETQ. V was cut by 0 bases and J by 8 bases, with 14 bases left in between. The CDR3 contains 14 residues. CDR3 protein: CASSLEPAPVGYTF. The CDR3, as DNA: TGCGCCAGCAGCTTGGAGCCAGCGCCTGTCGGCTACACCTTC.

The chain links TRBV7-9 to TRBJ2-5; 8 bases line up with TRBD1. Trimming removed 5 bases from V and 5 bases from J; junction bases left unmatched: 10. Germline V gives CDR1 SEHNR, CDR2 FQNEAQ (reference sequence). The CDR3 length is 15 residues. The CDR3 DNA sequence: TGTGCCAGCAGCCCCGGACAGGGTTCCTTGGAGACCCAGTACTTC. It translates to CASSPGQGSLETQYF.

J is TRBJ1-1 and V is TRBV29-1; no firm D call. From germline, CDR1 is SQVTM and CDR2 ANQGSEA. The CDR3 is made up of 12 amino acids. CDR3 sequence (DNA): TGCAGGGCTGTGCTATGGAACACTGAAGCTTTCTTT. Protein: CRAVLWNTEAFF.

This clonotype was observed a few times. The chain carries TRBV20-1 and TRBJ2-3; 7 bases map to TRBD1. CDR3 length: 15 residues. The germline gives CDR1 DFQATT, CDR2 SNEGSKA (reference sequence). After removal of 3 bases from V and 0 bases from J, the junction contained 6 bases not matched to a gene. The DNA for the CDR3 is TGCAGTGCTAGTGGGACAGCTCGAAGCACAGATACGCAGTATTTT. This encodes CSASGTARSTDTQYF.

This sequence joins TRBV12-3 or TRBV12-4 and TRBJ2-1; the D call may be TRBD1 or TRBD2 (6 bases each). Trimming took 7 bases from V and 7 from J, leaving 20 bases between them. The CDR3 is 15 amino acids. The CDR3 loop is CASISDPGAENEQFF. For the CDR3, the DNA is TGTGCCAGCATTTCGGATCCGGGGGCGGAAAATGAGCAGTTCTTC.

The J gene is TRBJ1-2, the V gene TRBV5-6; no clear D gene. The CDR3 loop spans 13 amino acids. With 0 bases removed from V and 7 bases from J, the gap between germline ends came to 10 bases. Germline values: CDR1 SGHDT, CDR2 YYEEEE. The chain's CDR3 is CASSLVRAGGYTF. The CDR3 DNA is TGTGCCAGCAGCTTGGTTAGGGCGGGTGGCTACACCTTC.

The rearrangement joins TRBV10-3 to TRBJ1-6; unclear D gene. Germline V gene sequence: CDR1 ENHRY, CDR2 SYGVKD. CDR3 length: 15 residues. With 6 bases removed from V and 7 bases from J, the gap between germline ends came to 16 bases. Here the CDR3 reads CAISSKTDGNSPLHF. The CDR3 DNA is TGTGCCATCAGCTCAAAAACGGACGGCAATTCACCCCTCCACTTT.

Only a few counts were recorded for this clonotype. This sequence joins TRBV18 and TRBJ2-5; D unresolved. Per germline, CDR1 KGHSH and CDR2 LQKENI. This CDR3 comprises 12 residues. Between the trimmed V and J ends, which lost 3 bases and 0 bases, there was a span of 2 bases. The CDR3 bases are TGTGCCAGCTCACCCGACCAAGAGACCCAGTACTTC. This sequence encodes CASSPDQETQYF.

This chain connects TRBV24-1 to TRBJ1-4; a weak D match, TRBD1 (6 bases). V dropped 5 bases and J dropped 6 bases, with 12 bases sitting between them. The CDR3 sequence is 14 residues long. CDR1 is KGHDR, CDR2 SFDVKD, per germline. CDR3 sequence: CATSASTGYEKLFF. CDR3 coding DNA: TGTGCCACCAGTGCCTCTACAGGGTATGAAAAACTGTTTTTT.

This clonotype was seen only a few times. The rearrangement links TRBV28 to TRBJ2-1; D is unclear. Germline assignment: CDR1 MDHEN and CDR2 SYDVKM. The CDR3 is 16 amino acids. V lost 4 bases, J lost 0 bases, and 13 bases lay in between. The CDR3 loop reads CASSSASTPSYNEQFF. The CDR3 region has the DNA TGTGCCAGCAGTTCTGCCTCGACCCCCTCCTACAATGAGCAGTTCTTC.

This chain links TRBV12-3 or TRBV12-4 with TRBJ2-5, with D possibly called TRBD1 or TRBD2 (7 bases each). Trimming cost V 7 bases and J 3 bases, with 18 bases left between them. The length of the CDR3 is 15 residues. In DNA, the CDR3 is TGTGCCAGCACCCGGGGGGCAGGGGGAAAAGAGACCCAGTACTTC. It is translated as CASTRGAGGKETQYF.

The sample holds a few counts of this clonotype. V gene TRBV7-8 combines with J gene TRBJ2-1, with 9 bases identical to TRBD2. The germline CDR1 and CDR2 sequences are SGHVS and FQNEAQ. The length of the CDR3 is 15 residues. V lost 1 base, J lost 9 bases, and 7 bases stayed unmatched. In DNA, the CDR3 is TGTGCCAGCAGCTTAGGAGCGGGAGGAGTACGTGAGCAGTTCTTC. This translates into CASSLGAGGVREQFF.